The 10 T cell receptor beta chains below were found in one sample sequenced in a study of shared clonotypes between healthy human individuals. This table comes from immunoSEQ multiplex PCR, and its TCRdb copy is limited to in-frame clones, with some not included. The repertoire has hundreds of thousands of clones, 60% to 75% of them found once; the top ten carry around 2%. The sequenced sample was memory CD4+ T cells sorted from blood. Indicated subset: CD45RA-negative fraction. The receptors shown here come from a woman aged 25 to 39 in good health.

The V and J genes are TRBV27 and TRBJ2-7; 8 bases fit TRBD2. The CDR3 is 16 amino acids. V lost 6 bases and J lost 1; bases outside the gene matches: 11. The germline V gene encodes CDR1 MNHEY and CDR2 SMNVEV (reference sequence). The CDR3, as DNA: TGTGCCAGCAGCTCCCGGGGGGGAGGTACGTCCTACGAGCAGTACTTC. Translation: CASSSRGGGTSYEQYF.

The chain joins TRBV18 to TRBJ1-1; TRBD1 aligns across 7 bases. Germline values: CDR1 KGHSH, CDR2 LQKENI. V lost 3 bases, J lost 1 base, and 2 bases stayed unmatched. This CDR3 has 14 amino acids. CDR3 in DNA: TGTGCCAGCTCACCCTCAGGGGGGAACACTGAAGCTTTCTTT. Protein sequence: CASSPSGGNTEAFF.

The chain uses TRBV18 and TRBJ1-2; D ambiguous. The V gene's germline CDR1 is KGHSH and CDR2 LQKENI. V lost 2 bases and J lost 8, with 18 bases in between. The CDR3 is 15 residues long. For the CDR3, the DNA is TGTGCCAGCTCACCAGGTCAGAATCGGGGTTACGGCTACACCTTC. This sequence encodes CASSPGQNRGYGYTF.

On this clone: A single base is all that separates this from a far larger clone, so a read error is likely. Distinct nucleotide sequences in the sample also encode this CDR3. Here the CDR3 DNA reads TGTGCCAGCAGCTCCCAGCGGGACTCCTACGAGCAGTACTTC. This codes for CASSSQRDSYEQYF. The chain links TRBV11-2 to TRBJ2-7, with 7 positions matching TRBD2. The V and J ends lost 4 bases and 0 bases, in that order; junction bases with no gene match: 3. Germline-derived CDR1 and CDR2 are SGHAT and FQNNGV. CDR3 size: 14 residues.

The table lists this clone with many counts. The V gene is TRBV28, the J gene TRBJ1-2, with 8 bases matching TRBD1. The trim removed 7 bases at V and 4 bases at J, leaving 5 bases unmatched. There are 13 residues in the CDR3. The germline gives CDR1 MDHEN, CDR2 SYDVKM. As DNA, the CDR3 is TGTGCCAGCATTCAGGACAGGGTCTATGGCTACACCTTC. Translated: CASIQDRVYGYTF.

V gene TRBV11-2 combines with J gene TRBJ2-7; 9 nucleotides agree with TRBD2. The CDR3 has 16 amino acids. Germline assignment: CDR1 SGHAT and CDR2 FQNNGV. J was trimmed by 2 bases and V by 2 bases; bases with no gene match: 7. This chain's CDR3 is CASSLWSSGTPYEQYF. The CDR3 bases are TGTGCCAGCAGCTTATGGTCTAGCGGGACACCCTACGAGCAGTACTTC.

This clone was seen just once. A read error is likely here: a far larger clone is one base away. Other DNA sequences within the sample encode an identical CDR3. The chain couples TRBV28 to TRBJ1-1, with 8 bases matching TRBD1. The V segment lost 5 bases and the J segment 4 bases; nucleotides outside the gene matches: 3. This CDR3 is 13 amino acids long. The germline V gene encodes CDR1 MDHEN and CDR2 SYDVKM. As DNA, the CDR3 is TGTGCCAGCAGTGGACAGGGTGGCACTGAAGCTTTCTTT. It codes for CASSGQGGTEAFF.

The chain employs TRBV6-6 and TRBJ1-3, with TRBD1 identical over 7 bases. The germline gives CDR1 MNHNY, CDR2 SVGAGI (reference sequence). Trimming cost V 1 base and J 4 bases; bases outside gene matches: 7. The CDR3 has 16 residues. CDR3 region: CASSYYRQGVGNTIYF. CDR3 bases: TGTGCCAGCAGTTACTACAGACAGGGTGTGGGAAACACCATATATTTT.

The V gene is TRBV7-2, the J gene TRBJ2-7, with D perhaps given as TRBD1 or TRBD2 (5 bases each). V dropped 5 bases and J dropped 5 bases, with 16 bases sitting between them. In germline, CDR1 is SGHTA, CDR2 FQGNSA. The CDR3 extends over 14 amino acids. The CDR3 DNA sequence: TGTGCCAGCAGCCAAACCCGGGACGTCCACGAGCAGTACTTC. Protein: CASSQTRDVHEQYF. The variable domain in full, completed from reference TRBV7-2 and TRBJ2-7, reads GAGVSQSPSNKVTEKGKDVELRCDPISGHTALYWYRQSLGQGLEFLIYFQGNSAPDKSGLPSDRFSAERTGGSVSTLTIQRTQQEDSAVYLCASSQTRDVHEQYFGPGTRLTVT.

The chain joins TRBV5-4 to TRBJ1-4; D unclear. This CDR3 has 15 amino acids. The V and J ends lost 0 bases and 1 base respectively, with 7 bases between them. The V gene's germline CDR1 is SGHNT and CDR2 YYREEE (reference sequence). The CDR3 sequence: CASSLGSETNEKLFF. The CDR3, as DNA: TGTGCCAGCAGCTTGGGGAGTGAAACTAATGAAAAACTGTTTTTT.